This T cell receptor beta chain came from a study of cytomegalovirus exposure and HLA in healthy donors. PCR involved 60 Vbeta and 13 Jbeta primers. The data were produced by immunoSEQ multiplex PCR, yet TCRdb's version contains in-frame clones alone and is incomplete. There are 150,000 or so clones in the sample; 80% to 90% occur only once, and 0.77% lies in the top ten. The length of the CDR3 is 16 residues. In germline, CDR1 is KGHSH, CDR2 LQKENI. V shed 0 bases, J shed 10 bases, and the junction held 7 bases outside the gene matches. The sample taken for sequencing was PBMCs. The receptor was isolated from a woman between 18 and 29 years old in good health and CMV-seronegative. J is TRBJ1-6 and V is TRBV18, with 9 positions matching TRBD1. CDR3 residues: CASSPPPRTGASPLHF. CDR3 bases: TGTGCCAGCTCACCACCACCCCGGACAGGGGCCTCACCCCTCCACTTT.